These T cell receptor beta chains were read from a single sample in a study of blood T cell repertoires in COVID-19. Here immunoSEQ multiplex PCR was the method, and the copy in TCRdb shows in-frame clones only, minus some. The sample lists 72,000 or so clones; under 90% were seen once. The sample was peripheral blood. The receptors stem from a man between 60 and 70 years old with acute or convalescent COVID-19. Both conserved end residues are part of each CDR3. The D gene is left open where the match is weak. Some rows have no size entry. The others give once, few or many, or a class for an expanded clone.

v_call: TRBV11-3
d_call: TRBD1
j_call: TRBJ2-7
clone_size: -
cdr3_aa: CASSSGQASSYEQYF
cdr3_nt: TGTGCCAGCAGCTCGGGACAGGCTAGCTCCTACGAGCAGTACTTC

v_call: TRBV24-1
d_call: -
j_call: TRBJ2-1
clone_size: -
cdr3_aa: CATSHRVGGVNNEQFF
cdr3_nt: TGTGCCACCAGCCACCGCGTTGGCGGGGTAAACAATGAGCAGTTCTTC

v_call: TRBV12-3/TRBV12-4
d_call: TRBD1
j_call: TRBJ1-2
clone_size: -
cdr3_aa: CASSPGTGSGYTF
cdr3_nt: TGTGCCAGCAGTCCCGGGACAGGCTCTGGCTACACCTTC

v_call: TRBV7-7
d_call: -
j_call: TRBJ1-1
clone_size: -
cdr3_aa: CASSLAGDTEAFF
cdr3_nt: TGTGCCAGCAGCTTAGCAGGAGACACTGAAGCTTTCTTT

v_call: TRBV13
d_call: -
j_call: TRBJ2-7
clone_size: -
cdr3_aa: CASSLRAGHREQYF
cdr3_nt: TGTGCCAGCAGCTTAAGAGCGGGACACCGGGAGCAGTACTTC

v_call: TRBV2
d_call: -
j_call: TRBJ1-1
clone_size: -
cdr3_aa: CASRTERQNTEAFF
cdr3_nt: TGTGCCAGCCGGACAGAAAGGCAGAACACTGAAGCTTTCTTT

v_call: TRBV3-1/TRBV3-2
d_call: TRBD1
j_call: TRBJ1-5
clone_size: -
cdr3_aa: CASSHGPGTGIAQHF
cdr3_nt: TGTGCCAGCAGCCACGGTCCCGGGACAGGGATAGCCCAGCATTTT

v_call: TRBV13
d_call: TRBD1
j_call: TRBJ1-1
clone_size: -
cdr3_aa: CASSTSRDRRGMNTEAFF
cdr3_nt: TGTGCCAGCAGCACCTCCCGGGACAGGCGAGGAATGAACACTGAAGCTTTCTTT

v_call: TRBV5-6
d_call: TRBD1
j_call: TRBJ1-2
clone_size: -
cdr3_aa: CASRWTGGPHHGYTF
cdr3_nt: TGTGCCAGCAGATGGACAGGGGGCCCTCATCATGGCTACACCTTC

v_call: TRBV5-5
d_call: TRBD1
j_call: TRBJ1-6
clone_size: once
cdr3_aa: CASSSRLTGGNSPLHF
cdr3_nt: TGTGCCAGCAGCTCCAGGCTGACAGGGGGCAACTCACCCCTCCACTTT

v_call: TRBV5-1
d_call: TRBD1
j_call: TRBJ1-2
clone_size: -
cdr3_aa: CASSLFPGGDYGYTF
cdr3_nt: TGCGCCAGCAGCTTGTTTCCAGGGGGAGACTATGGCTACACCTTC

v_call: TRBV7-7
d_call: -
j_call: TRBJ2-7
clone_size: -
cdr3_aa: CASSFYLGRVYEQYF
cdr3_nt: TGTGCTAGCAGCTTTTACTTGGGCAGGGTCTACGAGCAGTACTTC

v_call: TRBV6-1
d_call: -
j_call: TRBJ1-3
clone_size: -
cdr3_aa: CASSEQGSSGNTIYF
cdr3_nt: TGTGCCAGCAGTGAACAGGGGAGCTCTGGAAACACCATATATTTT

v_call: TRBV6-5
d_call: TRBD1
j_call: TRBJ2-2
clone_size: -
cdr3_aa: CASSYLGQGPPGELFF
cdr3_nt: TGTGCCAGCAGTTACTTGGGACAGGGTCCCCCCGGGGAGCTGTTTTTT

v_call: TRBV3-1/TRBV3-2
d_call: -
j_call: TRBJ2-5
clone_size: -
cdr3_aa: CASSPADPRETQYF
cdr3_nt: TGTGCCAGCAGCCCCGCGGATCCGCGGGAGACCCAGTACTTC

v_call: TRBV5-6
d_call: -
j_call: TRBJ2-7
clone_size: -
cdr3_aa: CASSLRQGRYEQYF
cdr3_nt: TGTGCCAGCAGCTTGCGGCAGGGCAGGTACGAGCAGTACTTC

v_call: TRBV4-2
d_call: TRBD2
j_call: TRBJ2-1
clone_size: -
cdr3_aa: CASSQDSSGGLNEQFF
cdr3_nt: TGTGCCAGCAGCCAAGATAGTAGCGGGGGGCTAAATGAGCAGTTCTTC

v_call: TRBV5-1
d_call: -
j_call: TRBJ1-3
clone_size: -
cdr3_aa: CASSLLGPGNTIYF
cdr3_nt: TGCGCCAGCAGCTTGCTGGGGCCTGGAAACACCATATATTTT

v_call: TRBV5-1
d_call: -
j_call: TRBJ1-1
clone_size: -
cdr3_aa: CASSEDIRNTEAFF
cdr3_nt: TGCGCCAGCAGCGAGGACATTCGAAACACTGAAGCTTTCTTT

v_call: TRBV5-1
d_call: -
j_call: TRBJ2-7
clone_size: -
cdr3_aa: CASSLEARSYEQYF
cdr3_nt: TGCGCCAGCAGCTTGGAAGCCCGTTCCTACGAGCAGTACTTC

v_call: TRBV20-1
d_call: -
j_call: TRBJ2-7
clone_size: -
cdr3_aa: CSASLSYEQYF
cdr3_nt: TGCAGTGCTTCCCTAAGTTACGAGCAGTACTTC

v_call: TRBV7-2
d_call: -
j_call: TRBJ1-2
clone_size: -
cdr3_aa: CASSLGFSGLYGYTF
cdr3_nt: TGTGCCAGCAGCTTAGGATTTTCTGGCCTCTATGGCTACACCTTC

v_call: TRBV6-6
d_call: TRBD1
j_call: TRBJ2-7
clone_size: -
cdr3_aa: CASRGMGQGKYYEQYF
cdr3_nt: TGTGCCAGCAGGGGAATGGGACAGGGTAAATACTACGAGCAGTACTTC

v_call: TRBV5-1
d_call: -
j_call: TRBJ2-1
clone_size: -
cdr3_aa: CASSLERPSYNEQFF
cdr3_nt: TGCGCCAGCAGCTTGGAGCGGCCCTCCTACAATGAGCAGTTCTTC

v_call: TRBV7-9
d_call: TRBD1
j_call: TRBJ1-6
clone_size: -
cdr3_aa: CASDTGGLYNSPLHF
cdr3_nt: TGTGCCAGCGACACAGGGGGTCTCTATAATTCACCCCTCCACTTT

v_call: TRBV10-2
d_call: -
j_call: TRBJ2-1
clone_size: -
cdr3_aa: CASRGGSYNEQFF
cdr3_nt: TGCGCCAGCAGAGGGGGCTCCTACAATGAGCAGTTCTTC

v_call: TRBV18
d_call: TRBD1
j_call: TRBJ1-1
clone_size: -
cdr3_aa: CASSPRQVGQGLNTEAFF
cdr3_nt: TGTGCCAGCTCGCCTAGACAGGTCGGACAGGGGTTGAACACTGAAGCTTTCTTT

v_call: TRBV5-7
d_call: -
j_call: TRBJ1-3
clone_size: once
cdr3_aa: CASSGGEFGNTIYF
cdr3_nt: TGTGCCAGCAGCGGCGGGGAGTTTGGAAACACCATATATTTT

v_call: TRBV18
d_call: -
j_call: TRBJ1-1
clone_size: once
cdr3_aa: CASSLTTLNAEAFF
cdr3_nt: TGTGCCAGCTCACTCACTACGCTGAACGCTGAAGCTTTCTTT

v_call: TRBV5-1
d_call: -
j_call: TRBJ1-1
clone_size: once
cdr3_aa: CASSLEGENTEAFF
cdr3_nt: TGCGCCAGCAGCTTGGAGGGAGAGAACACTGAAGCTTTCTTT

v_call: TRBV7-9
d_call: -
j_call: TRBJ2-1
clone_size: once
cdr3_aa: CASSSAGANEQFF
cdr3_nt: TGTGCCAGCAGCTCGGCCGGAGCGAATGAGCAGTTCTTC

v_call: TRBV6-5
d_call: TRBD1
j_call: TRBJ2-2
clone_size: -
cdr3_aa: CASRNRGDTGELFF
cdr3_nt: TGTGCCAGCAGAAACAGGGGCGACACCGGGGAGCTGTTTTTT

v_call: TRBV25-1
d_call: TRBD2
j_call: TRBJ2-1
clone_size: -
cdr3_aa: CASSGGLMGGRNEQFF
cdr3_nt: TGTGCCAGCAGTGGGGGCCTCATGGGAGGGCGGAATGAGCAGTTCTTC

v_call: TRBV14
d_call: TRBD1
j_call: TRBJ1-3
clone_size: -
cdr3_aa: CASSQTGRNTIYF
cdr3_nt: TGTGCCAGCAGCCAGACAGGGCGGAACACCATATATTTT

v_call: TRBV7-3
d_call: -
j_call: TRBJ2-3
clone_size: -
cdr3_aa: CASSLRSTSFSGTADTQYF
cdr3_nt: TGTGCCAGCAGCTTAAGATCGACTAGTTTCTCGGGTACGGCAGATACGCAGTATTTT

v_call: TRBV6-5
d_call: TRBD2
j_call: TRBJ2-7
clone_size: -
cdr3_aa: CASSYSGGEGSYEQYF
cdr3_nt: TGTGCCAGCAGTTACTCGGGAGGGGAGGGTTCCTACGAGCAGTACTTC

v_call: TRBV7-9
d_call: TRBD1
j_call: TRBJ2-3
clone_size: -
cdr3_aa: CASSGWTGKIEQGTDTQYF
cdr3_nt: TGTGCCAGCAGCGGTTGGACAGGGAAAATCGAGCAGGGCACAGATACGCAGTATTTT